The clone carrying this T cell receptor (beta chain) was found many times. Its specificity is not known. These data originate in a study of cytomegalovirus exposure and HLA in healthy donors. Deletions cut 3 bases from V and 5 bases from J, with 17 bases between. In germline, CDR1 is SGHRS, CDR2 YFSETQ. This CDR3 spans 15 amino acids. Study-wide results and limits: The tendency of first-cohort TCR clusters to co-occur in the 120 or so validation repertoires was identified by a subsequent analysis.

The assay was immunoSEQ multiplex PCR, and TCRdb's table has in-frame clones only and misses some. The data contain approximately 70,000 clones, roughly 92% of them singletons. Sequenced: PBMCs. The chain joins TRBV5-1 to TRBJ1-2; D perhaps matches TRBD1 (6 bases). The clonotype originates from a woman younger than 30 in good health and CMV-seronegative. Written as DNA, the CDR3 is TGCGCCAGCAGCTCCGGACAGACAAGTCTTTATGGCTACACCTTC. This gives the protein CASSSGQTSLYGYTF.